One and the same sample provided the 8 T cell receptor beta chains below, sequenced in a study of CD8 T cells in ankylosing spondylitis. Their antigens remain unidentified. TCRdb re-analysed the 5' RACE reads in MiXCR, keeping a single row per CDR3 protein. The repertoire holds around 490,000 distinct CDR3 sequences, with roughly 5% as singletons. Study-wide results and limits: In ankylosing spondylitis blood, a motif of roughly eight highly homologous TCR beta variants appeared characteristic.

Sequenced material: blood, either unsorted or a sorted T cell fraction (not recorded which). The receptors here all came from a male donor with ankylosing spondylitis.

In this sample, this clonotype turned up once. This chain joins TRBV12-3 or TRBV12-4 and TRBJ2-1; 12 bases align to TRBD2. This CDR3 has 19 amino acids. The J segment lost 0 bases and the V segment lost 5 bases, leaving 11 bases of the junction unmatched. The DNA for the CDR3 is TGTGCCAGCAGTACCACCCTCGGACTAGCGGGAAGCTCCTACAATGAGCAGTTCTTC. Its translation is CASSTTLGLAGSSYNEQFF.

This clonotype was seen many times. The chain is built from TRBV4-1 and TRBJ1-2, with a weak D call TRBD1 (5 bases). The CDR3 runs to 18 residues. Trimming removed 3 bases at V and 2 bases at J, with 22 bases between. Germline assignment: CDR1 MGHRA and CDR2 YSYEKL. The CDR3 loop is CASSHHRGGPRGNYGYTF. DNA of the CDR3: TGCGCCAGCAGCCACCATCGGGGCGGGCCCCGCGGAAACTATGGCTACACCTTC.

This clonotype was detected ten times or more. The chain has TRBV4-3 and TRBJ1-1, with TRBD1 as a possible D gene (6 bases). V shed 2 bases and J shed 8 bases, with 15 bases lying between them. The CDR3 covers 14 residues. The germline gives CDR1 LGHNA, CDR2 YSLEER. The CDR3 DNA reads TGCGCCAGCAGCCAAATTTACGGGGGCGGGGAAGCTTTCTTT. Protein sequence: CASSQIYGGGEAFF.

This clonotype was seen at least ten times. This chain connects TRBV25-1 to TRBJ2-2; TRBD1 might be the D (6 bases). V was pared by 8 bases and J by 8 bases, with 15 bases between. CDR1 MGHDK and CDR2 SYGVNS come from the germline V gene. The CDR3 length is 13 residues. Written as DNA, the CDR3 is TGTGCCAGCGCCCACAGGGTATCGGGGGAGCTGTTTTTT. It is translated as CASAHRVSGELFF.

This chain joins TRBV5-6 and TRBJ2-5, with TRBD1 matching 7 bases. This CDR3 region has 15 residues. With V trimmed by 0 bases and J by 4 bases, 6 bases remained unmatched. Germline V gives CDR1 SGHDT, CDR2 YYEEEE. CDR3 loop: CASSLGQGWRETQYF. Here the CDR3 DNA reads TGTGCCAGCAGCTTGGGACAGGGATGGCGAGAGACCCAGTACTTC.

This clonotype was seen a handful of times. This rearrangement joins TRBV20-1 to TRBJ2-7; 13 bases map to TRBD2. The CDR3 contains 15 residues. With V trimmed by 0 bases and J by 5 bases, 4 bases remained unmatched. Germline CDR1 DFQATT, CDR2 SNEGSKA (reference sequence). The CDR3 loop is CSARDSGTSGNEQYF. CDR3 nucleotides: TGCAGTGCTAGAGATTCCGGGACTAGCGGGAACGAGCAGTACTTC.

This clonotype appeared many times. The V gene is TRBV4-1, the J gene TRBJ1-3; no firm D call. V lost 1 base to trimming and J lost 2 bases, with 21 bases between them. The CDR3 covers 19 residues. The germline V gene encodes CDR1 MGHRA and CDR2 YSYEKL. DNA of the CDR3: TGCGCCAGCAGCCAAGGGGGAATGAGTTCCACTAGGACTGGAAACACCATATATTTT. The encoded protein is CASSQGGMSSTRTGNTIYF.

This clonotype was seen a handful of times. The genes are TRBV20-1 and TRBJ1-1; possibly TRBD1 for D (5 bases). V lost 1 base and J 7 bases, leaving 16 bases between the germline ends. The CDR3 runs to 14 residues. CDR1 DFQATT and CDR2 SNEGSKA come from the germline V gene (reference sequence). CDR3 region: CSARGGRAFNEAFF. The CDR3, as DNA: TGCAGTGCTAGAGGGGGCAGGGCCTTTAATGAAGCTTTCTTT.